This T cell receptor (beta chain) comes out of a study of cytomegalovirus exposure and HLA in healthy donors. The count of this clone is one. Its target is unknown. The PCR was carried out with 60 Vbeta primers and 13 Jbeta primers. Profiled with immunoSEQ multiplex PCR; TCRdb holds only in-frame clones, not every one. The sample lists roughly 190,000 clones, about nine tenths occurring once. Study findings and constraints: It was in a later analysis that TCR association rates were seen to vary by HLA locus, highest for DRB1 and lowest for HLA-C.

With 1 base removed from V and 4 bases from J, the gap between germline ends came to 14 bases. The CDR3 runs 16 residues. Germline V gives CDR1 KGHSH, CDR2 LQKENI. The sequencing input was PBMCs. This sequence joins TRBV18 and TRBJ1-3, with D possibly being TRBD1 (6 bases). The receptor's source is a young man in good health and CMV-seronegative. CDR3 DNA sequence: TGTGCCAGCTCACCACTATCCGGGACACAAGGAAACACCATATATTTT. This sequence encodes CASSPLSGTQGNTIYF.